The T cell receptor (beta chain) described here comes from a study of patients and donors after allogeneic stem cell transplantation. A few counts support this clonotype. From germline, CDR1 is SGHNT and CDR2 YENEEA. Trimming at V came to 5 bases and at J to 5 bases, leaving 5 bases not matched to a gene. The CDR3 consists of 15 residues. Each CDR3 protein is one row after TCRdb ran MiXCR on the RT-PCR reads. The sample yields hundreds of thousands of distinct CDR3 sequences, 16% seen once. The V gene is TRBV11-3, the J gene TRBJ2-7; 14 nucleotides align to TRBD2. The TCR originated in a human donor who was either an allogeneic HSCT recipient or a stem cell or donor lymphocyte infusion donor (not recorded which). It is not recorded whose cells these are; they may come from a transplant donor. Material: blood, either unsorted or a sorted T cell fraction (not recorded which). The chain's CDR3 is CASSVGTSGSNEQYF. In nucleotides, the CDR3 is TGTGCCAGCAGCGTCGGGACTAGCGGGAGTAACGAGCAGTACTTC.